The T cell receptor (beta chain) under discussion was sequenced for a study of T cells in Graves' hyperthyroidism and ophthalmopathy. Exclusion of patients followed from uncontrolled infection, other autoimmune disease, pregnancy or lactation. Amplification yielded TCR beta CDR3 regions, with RNA transcripts as the source. HTBI primers were the set used in a first-round RT-PCR of the TCR CDR3. TCRdb independently ran MiXCR on the multiplex PCR reads; one entry per CDR3 protein. The table records 700,000 or so distinct CDR3 sequences, roughly 15% of them present only once. The CDR3 contains 15 residues. Between the trimmed V and J ends, which lost 4 bases and 7 bases, there was a span of 19 bases. Germline assignment: CDR1 MGHRA and CDR2 YSYEKL.

This chain links TRBV4-1 with TRBJ1-2, with a tentative D call TRBD1 (6 bases). This clonotype originated in a man aged 18 to 30 with Graves' hyperthyroidism. Material for sequencing was blood. CDR3 sequence reads: CASSLKDGGAAGYTF. The CDR3 region has the DNA TGCGCCAGCAGCCTCAAAGACGGGGGCGCGGCTGGCTACACCTTC.